The 30 T cell receptor beta chains below come from one sample, sequenced in a study of graft-versus-host responses after intestinal transplantation. The table came from immunoSEQ multiplex PCR; TCRdb's copy has only in-frame clones and leaves some out. Of 60,000 to 75,000 clones listed, about 90% were seen once; the top ten hold 2% to 3%. For these receptors, no antigen is known. Sequencing used unstimulated CD8+ T cells sorted from spleen or lymph node cells, obtained before intestinal transplant. These receptor sequences come from a human donor who received an intestinal transplant.

The chain is built from TRBV10-1 and TRBJ2-7, with D possibly TRBD2 on 5 matching bases. The germline V and J ends were trimmed by 6 bases and 3 bases, with 15 bases remaining between them. Germline V lookup: CDR1 WNHNN, CDR2 SYGVQD (reference sequence). The CDR3 totals 14 residues. Here the CDR3 DNA reads TGCGCCAGCAGCCGGGCCGGGAATGGCTACGAGCAGTACTTC. Amino acid sequence: CASSRAGNGYEQYF.

V is TRBV9 and J is TRBJ2-5, with D possibly matching TRBD2 (5 bases). Germline assignment: CDR1 SGDLS and CDR2 YYNGEE. This CDR3 region has 17 residues. V gave up 0 bases and J gave up 4 bases, with 19 bases separating them. The CDR3 here is CASSVGESTGSRETQYF. In DNA, the CDR3 is TGTGCCAGCAGCGTAGGGGAATCCACGGGGAGTCGAGAGACCCAGTACTTC. Full variable domain (remainder filled in from reference TRBV9 and TRBJ2-5): DSGVTQTPKHLITATGQRVTLRCSPRSGDLSVYWYQQSLDQGLQFLIQYYNGEERAKGNILERFSAQQFPDLHSELNLSSLELGDSALYFCASSVGESTGSRETQYFGPGTRLLVL.

The gene calls are TRBV28 and TRBJ2-7; TRBD1 is a possible D gene (6 bases). The CDR3 consists of 14 residues. CDR1 is MDHEN, CDR2 SYDVKM, per germline. The V end lost 5 bases, the J end lost 1 base, and 12 bases lay between the germline ends. CDR3 amino acids: CASSPDRTSYEQYF. In DNA form, the CDR3 reads TGTGCCAGCAGTCCAGACAGGACATCCTACGAGCAGTACTTC.

The rearrangement uses TRBV4-1 and TRBJ2-3; 7 bases align to TRBD2. Per the germline V gene, CDR1 is MGHRA and CDR2 is YSYEKL. V trimming: 4 bases; J trimming: 2 bases; junction bases outside the gene matches: 9. CDR3 length: 16 residues. The CDR3 nucleotides read TGCGCCAGCAGCCGAAAATATGGACTAGTCACAGATACGCAGTATTTT. Translation: CASSRKYGLVTDTQYF.

The rearrangement links TRBV4-2 to TRBJ1-2, with D unresolved. The CDR3 runs 15 residues. The germline V gene has CDR1 LGHNA and CDR2 YNFKEQ. Trimming stripped 2 bases from V and 3 bases from J, with 13 bases between. The CDR3 DNA reads as TGTGCCAGCAGCCAAACTTGGGCGTCTCACTATGGCTACACCTTC. It translates to CASSQTWASHYGYTF.

The table lists this clone with a count of one. This rearrangement joins TRBV28 to TRBJ2-7; D is possibly TRBD1 (7 bases). The germline V and J ends were trimmed by 3 bases and 2 bases, with 14 bases remaining between them. Germline V gene data show CDR1 as MDHEN and CDR2 as SYDVKM. CDR3 length equals 15 residues. The CDR3 nucleotides are TGTGCCAGCAGTTTTAGGCGGGACAGCCCCTACGAGCAGTACTTC. This encodes CASSFRRDSPYEQYF.

To note about this clone: The sample carries other DNA sequences with the same CDR3. DNA for the CDR3: TGCGCCAGCAGCCCGCCAGGGGACACTGAAGCTTTCTTT. It yields the protein CASSPPGDTEAFF. The rearrangement joins TRBV4-1 to TRBJ1-1, with D possibly matching TRBD1 (6 bases). Germline V gene sequence: CDR1 MGHRA, CDR2 YSYEKL. The CDR3 spans 13 residues. V was cut by 4 bases and J by 3 bases, with 9 bases left in between.

The count of this clone is one. V gene TRBV7-2 combines with J gene TRBJ2-3; maybe TRBD1 (7 bases). The CDR3 length is 16 residues. V was cut by 3 bases and J by 5 bases, with 18 bases left in between. Germline CDR1 is SGHTA and CDR2 is FQGNSA. The CDR3: CASSFTAGQTEDTQYF. Here the CDR3 DNA reads TGTGCCAGCAGCTTCACCGCGGGACAGACGGAAGATACGCAGTATTTT.

This clone is a singleton in its sample. The CDR3: CASSEVWGVTYEQYF. The CDR3 DNA reads as TGTGCCAGCAGTGAAGTTTGGGGGGTCACCTACGAGCAGTACTTC. The chain uses TRBV6-1 and TRBJ2-7, with D perhaps TRBD2 (6 bases). Germline-derived CDR1 and CDR2 are MNHNS and SASEGT. The CDR3 length is 15 residues. V lost 1 base to trimming and J lost 2 bases, with 12 bases between them.

The V call is TRBV28, the J call TRBJ2-1; 8 positions match TRBD2. The CDR3 has 15 residues. Germline trimming cut 4 bases from V and 7 bases from J; bases unmatched to any gene: 9. Germline V CDR1 and CDR2: MDHEN, SYDVKM. CDR3 coding DNA: TGTGCCAGCAGTTCTAGACTAGCGCAGTGGAATGAGCAGTTCTTC. Its protein is CASSSRLAQWNEQFF.

The chain carries TRBV7-6 and TRBJ1-6; 10 bases fit TRBD1. CDR3 size: 18 residues. Per the germline V gene, CDR1 is SGHVS and CDR2 is FNYEAQ. Unmatched junction bases numbered 9, after V lost 1 base and J lost 6 bases. Here the CDR3 DNA reads TGTGCCAGCAGCTTAGAGAGACAGGGGGCTCGGTTTAATTCACCCCTCCACTTT. This codes for CASSLERQGARFNSPLHF. Using reference TRBV7-6 and TRBJ1-6 for the parts outside the CDR3, the full variable domain is GAGVSQSPRYKVTKRGQDVALRCDPISGHVSLYWYRQALGQGPEFLTYFNYEAQQDKSGLPNDRFSAERPEGSISTLTIQRTEQRDSAMYRCASSLERQGARFNSPLHFGNGTRLTVT.

This chain joins TRBV11-2 and TRBJ2-1; perhaps TRBD2 as D (6 bases). CDR1 is SGHAT and CDR2 is FQNNGV in the germline V gene. The CDR3 runs to 11 residues. Trimming took 10 bases from V and 8 from J, leaving 12 bases between them. The CDR3 region has the DNA TGTGCCACTCTACTAGCTGATGAGCAGTTCTTC. The encoded protein is CATLLADEQFF. The full variable domain, its missing parts supplied by reference TRBV11-2 and TRBJ2-1, is EAGVAQSPRYKIIEKRQSVAFWCNPISGHATLYWYQQILGQGPKLLIQFQNNGVVDDSQLPKDRFSAERLKGVDSTLKIQPAKLEDSAVYLCATLLADEQFFGPGTRLTVL.

The chain couples TRBV5-1 to TRBJ1-1, with 12 bases that match TRBD1. Per germline, CDR1 SGHRS and CDR2 YFSETQ. The CDR3 sequence is 18 residues long. Unmatched junction bases numbered 6, after V lost 0 bases and J lost 0 bases. The CDR3 protein is CASSLGGTGGELNTEAFF. In DNA, the CDR3 is TGCGCCAGCAGCTTGGGGGGGACAGGGGGCGAGCTGAACACTGAAGCTTTCTTT.

The CDR3 reads CASSWGPFYGYTF. CDR3 nucleotides: TGTGCCAGCAGCTGGGGGCCCTTCTATGGCTACACCTTC. The chain employs TRBV27 and TRBJ1-2; possibly TRBD1 for D (6 bases). Germline V gene lookup returns CDR1 MNHEY and CDR2 SMNVEV (reference sequence). V lost 6 bases and J 4 bases, leaving 12 bases between the germline ends. The length of the CDR3 is 13 residues.

The chain has TRBV27 and TRBJ2-1; the match to TRBD2 covers 8 bases. The CDR3 sequence is 14 residues long. The germline gives CDR1 MNHEY, CDR2 SMNVEV (reference sequence). V gave up 11 bases and J gave up 4 bases; unmatched junction bases: 10. The CDR3 DNA follows: TGTGCCGGGGCATCCGGGACTAGATACAATGAGCAGTTCTTC. The encoded protein is CAGASGTRYNEQFF.

V usage is TRBV5-4 and J usage is TRBJ2-7; 8 bases align to TRBD1. Germline V lookup: CDR1 SGHNT, CDR2 YYREEE (reference sequence). V trimming: 4 bases; J trimming: 4 bases; junction bases outside the gene matches: 10. The CDR3 is made up of 15 amino acids. The CDR3 DNA is TGTGCCAGCAGCCCAGGGGGCCTACGGGTATACGAGCAGTACTTC. Translation: CASSPGGLRVYEQYF. The full variable domain, rest sourced from reference TRBV5-4 and TRBJ2-7, is ETGVTQSPTHLIKTRGQQVTLRCSSQSGHNTVSWYQQALGQGPQFIFQYYREEENGRGNFPPRFSGLQFPNYSSELNVNALELDDSALYLCASSPGGLRVYEQYFGPGTRLTVT.

The chain carries TRBV5-4 and TRBJ2-7, with TRBD2 identical over 9 bases. CDR3 size: 14 residues. Losses at the gene ends were 1 base for V and 3 bases for J; bases not matched to a gene: 2. Per the germline V gene, CDR1 is SGHNT and CDR2 is YYREEE (reference sequence). The CDR3 DNA reads as TGTGCCAGCAGCTTGCGCGGGGGGGACTACGAGCAGTACTTC. This gives the protein CASSLRGGDYEQYF. Full variable domain (rest looked up from reference TRBV5-4 and TRBJ2-7): ETGVTQSPTHLIKTRGQQVTLRCSSQSGHNTVSWYQQALGQGPQFIFQYYREEENGRGNFPPRFSGLQFPNYSSELNVNALELDDSALYLCASSLRGGDYEQYFGPGTRLTVT.

The V and J genes are TRBV13 and TRBJ2-3; 12 bases are a match to TRBD2. Germline lookup yields CDR1 PRHDT and CDR2 FYEKMQ (reference sequence). The CDR3 has 17 residues. Trimming at V came to 0 bases and at J to 2 bases, leaving 3 bases not matched to a gene. CDR3 sequence (DNA): TGTGCCAGCAGCTTAGGACTAGCGGGGGGAATCACAGATACGCAGTATTTT. Amino acid sequence: CASSLGLAGGITDTQYF.

The rearrangement joins TRBV29-1 to TRBJ2-1; TRBD2 is a possible D gene (6 bases). Looked up from germline, CDR1 is SQVTM and CDR2 is ANQGSEA. The CDR3 has 17 amino acids. V lost 4 bases and J lost 0, with 19 bases in between. The CDR3 loop reads CSVGGRAEGSSYNEQFF. DNA for the CDR3: TGCAGCGTTGGAGGAAGGGCGGAGGGGAGCTCCTACAATGAGCAGTTCTTC.

The V call is TRBV10-1, the J call TRBJ2-1; TRBD2 matches 8 bases. The germline V gene has CDR1 WNHNN and CDR2 SYGVQD (reference sequence). The CDR3 sequence is 15 residues long. V lost 5 bases and J lost 7; bases outside the gene matches: 10. The CDR3 nucleotides are TGCGCCAGCAGTCTTGGGCGGGAGGACTGGAATGAGCAGTTCTTC. This encodes CASSLGREDWNEQFF.

Concerning this clone itself: The sample contains more than one DNA sequence encoding this CDR3. This chain joins TRBV5-4 and TRBJ2-1, with TRBD2 matching over 9 bases. Trimming took 0 bases from V and 4 from J; bases not matched to a gene: 2. Germline V gene data show CDR1 as SGHNT and CDR2 as YYREEE (reference sequence). The CDR3 is 15 residues long. For the CDR3, the DNA is TGTGCCAGCAGCTTGGGGCTAGCGGGGTACAATGAGCAGTTCTTC. This translates into CASSLGLAGYNEQFF.

This chain links TRBV4-1 with TRBJ2-1, with 11 bases matching TRBD2. CDR1 is MGHRA and CDR2 is YSYEKL in the germline V gene. Trimming at V came to 2 bases and at J to 5 bases, leaving 11 bases not matched to a gene. CDR3 size: 18 residues. As DNA, the CDR3 is TGCGCCAGCAGCCAACCAGGTCTAGCGGGAGGCACCAACAATGAGCAGTTCTTC. It translates to CASSQPGLAGGTNNEQFF.

The gene calls are TRBV27 and TRBJ2-5; TRBD1 is a possible D gene (6 bases). Trimming removed 5 bases from V and 10 bases from J, with 29 bases in between. The CDR3 totals 17 residues. Germline CDR1 MNHEY, CDR2 SMNVEV (reference sequence). The CDR3 nucleotides are TGTGCCAGCAGTCCCACCTCTACAGGGTCTTACTTCCGTGGCCAGTACTTC. Its protein is CASSPTSTGSYFRGQYF.

This chain uses TRBV11-3 with TRBJ2-2, with D perhaps TRBD2 (6 bases). The germline CDR1 and CDR2 sequences are SGHNT and YENEEA. The V gene lost 4 bases and the J gene lost 4 bases, with 13 bases spanning the gap. The CDR3 consists of 15 residues. The CDR3 region has the DNA TGTGCCAGCAGCTCATCGGGACTCTCCACCGGGGAGCTGTTTTTT. It codes for CASSSSGLSTGELFF.

This clone was recorded a few times. Here the CDR3 DNA reads TGTGCCAGCCGAACTAGCGGGAGTCTACGGGAGCAGTTCTTC. Amino acid sequence: CASRTSGSLREQFF. V and J are TRBV28 and TRBJ2-1; 11 nucleotides match TRBD2. V trimming: 8 bases; J trimming: 10 bases; junction bases outside the gene matches: 10. Germline V gene sequence: CDR1 MDHEN, CDR2 SYDVKM. The CDR3 has 14 residues.

This sequence joins TRBV19 and TRBJ1-5; 7 bases map to TRBD1. Germline values: CDR1 LNHDA, CDR2 SQIVND (reference sequence). The CDR3 is 15 amino acids. The V and J ends lost 3 bases and 4 bases, in that order; junction bases with no gene match: 6. The CDR3 nucleotides are TGTGCCAGTAGTATCGTGACAGGGTGGAATCAGCCCCAGCATTTT. Protein sequence: CASSIVTGWNQPQHF.

This rearrangement joins TRBV2 to TRBJ1-2; 8 nucleotides agree with TRBD1. Looked up from germline, CDR1 is SNHLY and CDR2 is FYNNEI. The CDR3 has 15 residues. V lost 8 bases to trimming and J lost 0 bases; unmatched junction nucleotides: 8. CDR3: CASLDREGSNYGYTF. In DNA form, the CDR3 reads TGTGCCAGCCTGGACAGGGAAGGCTCTAACTATGGCTACACCTTC.

This sequence joins TRBV5-6 and TRBJ2-1; TRBD2 matches 8 bases. Unmatched junction bases numbered 18, after V lost 0 bases and J lost 13 bases. Germline CDR1 and CDR2: SGHDT and YYEEEE. This CDR3 spans 17 amino acids. This CDR3 is CASSLAERAGVWEGQFF. The CDR3 region has the DNA TGTGCCAGCAGCTTGGCCGAAAGAGCGGGAGTCTGGGAGGGTCAGTTCTTC. The full variable domain, its missing parts supplied by reference TRBV5-6 and TRBJ2-1, is DAGVTQSPTHLIKTRGQQVTLRCSPKSGHDTVSWYQQALGQGPQFIFQYYEEEERQRGNFPDRFSGHQFPNYSSELNVNALLLGDSALYLCASSLAERAGVWEGQFFGPGTRLTVL.

This clone appeared a single time. The V and J genes are TRBV27 and TRBJ2-1; TRBD2 matches at 8 bases. After removal of 0 bases from V and 7 bases from J, the junction contained 5 bases not matched to a gene. There are 15 residues in the CDR3. Germline V gene lookup returns CDR1 MNHEY and CDR2 SMNVEV (reference sequence). The CDR3 sequence: CASSLSLGGANEQFF. CDR3 nucleotides: TGTGCCAGCAGTTTATCGCTCGGGGGGGCAAATGAGCAGTTCTTC.

Only one count was recorded for this clone. This sequence joins TRBV11-2 and TRBJ2-1; TRBD1 is a possible D gene (5 bases). Germline V gives CDR1 SGHAT, CDR2 FQNNGV. The V end was cut by 5 bases, the J end by 12 bases, with 14 bases between. This CDR3 contains 12 residues. The CDR3 loop is CASSPDNRGQFF. The DNA of the CDR3 is TGTGCCAGCAGCCCGGACAATCGCGGGCAGTTCTTC.